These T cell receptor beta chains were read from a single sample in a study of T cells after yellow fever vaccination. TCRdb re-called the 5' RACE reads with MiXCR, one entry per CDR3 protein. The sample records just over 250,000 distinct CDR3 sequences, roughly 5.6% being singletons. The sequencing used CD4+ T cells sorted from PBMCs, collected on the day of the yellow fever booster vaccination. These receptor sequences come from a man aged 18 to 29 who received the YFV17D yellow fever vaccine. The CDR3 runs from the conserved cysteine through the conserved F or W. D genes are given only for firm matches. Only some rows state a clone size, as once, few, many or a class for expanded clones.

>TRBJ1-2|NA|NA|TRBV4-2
TGTGCCAGCAGCCAAGATTCAGGGGTACGAGGCTACACCTTC
CASSQDSGVRGYTF
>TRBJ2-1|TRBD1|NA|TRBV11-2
TGTGCCAGCAGCGTTCAGGGGGCGCATGAGCAGTTCTTC
CASSVQGAHEQFF
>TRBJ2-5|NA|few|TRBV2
TGTGCCAGCAGCCGAGGACAGCCTATCCAAGAGACCCAGTACTTC
CASSRGQPIQETQYF
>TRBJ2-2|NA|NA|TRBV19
TGTGCCAGCTCTTTTATCGGAGCCTACACCGGGGAGCTGTTTTTT
CASSFIGAYTGELFF
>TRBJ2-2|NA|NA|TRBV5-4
TGTGCCAGCAGCCTAGGGACACATGGGGTGAACACCGGGGAGCTGTTTTTT
CASSLGTHGVNTGELFF
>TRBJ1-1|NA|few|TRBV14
TGTGCCAGCAGCCAAGATGGGGGGGCGTGGGGTTACACTGAAGCTTTCTTT
CASSQDGGAWGYTEAFF
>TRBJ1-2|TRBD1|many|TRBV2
TGTGCCAGCAAGGGACAGGGGGCTGTAAAAGGCTACACCTTC
CASKGQGAVKGYTF
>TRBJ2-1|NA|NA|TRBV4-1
TGCGCCAGCAGCTTCCAAGAGGGGCCGGGAAATGAGCAGTTCTTC
CASSFQEGPGNEQFF
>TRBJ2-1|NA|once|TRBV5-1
TGCGCCAGCAGCTTGGTGGGTGACTCCTACAATGAGCAGTTCTTC
CASSLVGDSYNEQFF
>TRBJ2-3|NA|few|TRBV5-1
TGCGCCAGCAGCTTGGCCCCCGGCCAGACAGATACGCAGTATTTT
CASSLAPGQTDTQYF
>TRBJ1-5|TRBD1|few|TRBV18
TGTGCCAGCTCACCGGACAGGGCCGGTCAGCCCCAGCATTTT
CASSPDRAGQPQHF
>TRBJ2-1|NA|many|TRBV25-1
TGTGCCAGCAGTGACTCCAGTCGCAATGAGCAGTTCTTC
CASSDSSRNEQFF
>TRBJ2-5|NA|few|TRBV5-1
TGCGCCAGCAGCTTTTTTCATGGCGGGGAGACCCAGTACTTC
CASSFFHGGETQYF
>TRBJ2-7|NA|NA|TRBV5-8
TGTGCCAGCAGTGGGACCAGGGTTACCTACGAGCAGTACTTC
CASSGTRVTYEQYF
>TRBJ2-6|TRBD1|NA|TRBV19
TGTGCCAGTAGCTTTCCGGGACAGAGCTCTGGGGCCAACGTCCTGACTTTC
CASSFPGQSSGANVLTF
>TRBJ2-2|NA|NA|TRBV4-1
TGCGCCAGCAGCCAAGGGACCTACGAGAACCCCGGGGAGCTGTTTTTT
CASSQGTYENPGELFF
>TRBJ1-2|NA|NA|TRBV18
TGTGCCAGCTCACCGGGACCGGGAGGTGACTATGGCTACACCTTC
CASSPGPGGDYGYTF
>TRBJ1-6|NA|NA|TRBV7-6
TGTGCCAGCAGCACGCAACAGGGACGGAATTCACCCCTCCACTTT
CASSTQQGRNSPLHF
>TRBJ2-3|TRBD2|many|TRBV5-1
TGCGCCAGCAGCTCCCGGACTAGCGGGGCAGATACGCAGTATTTT
CASSSRTSGADTQYF
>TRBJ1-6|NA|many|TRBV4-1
TGCGCCAGCAGCCTTCAGGCTTCTAATTCACCCCTCCACTTT
CASSLQASNSPLHF
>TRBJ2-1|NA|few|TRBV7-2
TGTGCCAGCAGCCTAGGGGGGGATTACTACAATGAGCAGTTCTTC
CASSLGGDYYNEQFF
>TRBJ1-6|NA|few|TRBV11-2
TGTGCCAGCAGCTTGGGGGACAATTCACCCCTCCACTTT
CASSLGDNSPLHF
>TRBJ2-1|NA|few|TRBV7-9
TGTGCCAGCAGCCACAGGCAGAGCTCCTACAATGAGCAGTTCTTC
CASSHRQSSYNEQFF
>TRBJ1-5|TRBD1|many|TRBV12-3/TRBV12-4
TGTGCCAGCAGTTGGGGGACAGGGTTAAATCAGCCCCAGCATTTT
CASSWGTGLNQPQHF
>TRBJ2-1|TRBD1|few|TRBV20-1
TGCAGTGCTAGTCCCGAGACAGGGCACCCCAATGAGCAGTTCTTC
CSASPETGHPNEQFF
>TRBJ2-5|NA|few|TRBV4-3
TGCGCCAGCAGCCAAGACAGGGCTCTTGAGACCCAGTACTTC
CASSQDRALETQYF
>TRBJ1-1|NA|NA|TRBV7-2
TGTGCCAGCAGCCTCCAGGGGTACTATGGGTCTTTCTTT
CASSLQGYYGSFF
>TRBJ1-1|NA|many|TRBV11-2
TGTGCCAGCAGCTTAGATCAGGGAGGCACTGAAGCTTTCTTT
CASSLDQGGTEAFF
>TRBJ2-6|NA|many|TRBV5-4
TGTGCCAGCAGCCAACTTTTCGGGTCTGGGGCCAACGTCCTGACTTTC
CASSQLFGSGANVLTF
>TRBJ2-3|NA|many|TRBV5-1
TGCGCCAGCAGCTTCGGGACGGCCACAGATACGCAGTATTTT
CASSFGTATDTQYF
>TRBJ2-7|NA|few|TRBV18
TGTGCCAGCTCCCCTCCGTCCAGGGCCGAACTCGAGCAGTACTTC
CASSPPSRAELEQYF
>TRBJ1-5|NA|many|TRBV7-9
TGTGCCAGCAGCGTAGGACCAGGGATGGGCCAGCCCCAGCATTTT
CASSVGPGMGQPQHF
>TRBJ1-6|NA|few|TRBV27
TGTGCCAGCAGTGAAACAAATTCACCCCTCCACTTT
CASSETNSPLHF
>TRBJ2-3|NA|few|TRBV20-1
TGCAGTGCTAGAAGCCCAGCTAGCACAGATACGCAGTATTTT
CSARSPASTDTQYF
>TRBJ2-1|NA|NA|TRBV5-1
TGCGCCAGCAGCTTGAGGGGGGAGCCCTACAATGAGCAGTTCTTC
CASSLRGEPYNEQFF
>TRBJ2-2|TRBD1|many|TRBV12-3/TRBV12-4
TGTGCCAGCAGTCCATGGGGACAGGTGAACACCGGGGAGCTGTTTTTT
CASSPWGQVNTGELFF
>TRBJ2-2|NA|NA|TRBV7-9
TGTGCCAGCAGCTTGCGTTTCACGCAGCTAGAGAACACCGGGGAGCTGTTTTTT
CASSLRFTQLENTGELFF
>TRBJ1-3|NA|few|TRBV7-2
TGTGCCAGCAGCGTCGATAACTCTGGAAACACCATATATTTT
CASSVDNSGNTIYF
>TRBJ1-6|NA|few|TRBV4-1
TGCGCCAGCAGCCAAGACCCCTTAGCGCCCCCTCGGTCACCCCTCCACTTT
CASSQDPLAPPRSPLHF
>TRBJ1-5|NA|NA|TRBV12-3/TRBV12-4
TGTGCCAGCAGTTTAGGGCAGTCCCCCGATCAGCCCCAGCATTTT
CASSLGQSPDQPQHF
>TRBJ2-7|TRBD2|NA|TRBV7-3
TGTGCCAGCAGCCTGACTAGCGGGGAGGGCGTTGAGCAGTACTTC
CASSLTSGEGVEQYF
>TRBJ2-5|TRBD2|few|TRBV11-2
TGTGCCAGCAGCTCGATCCGGGGGGGAGAGACCCAGTACTTC
CASSSIRGGETQYF
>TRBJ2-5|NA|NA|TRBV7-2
TGTGCCAGCAGCGCTCCACCGGGGGCAGAAGAGACCCAGTACTTC
CASSAPPGAEETQYF
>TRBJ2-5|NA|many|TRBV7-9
TGTGCCAGCAGCATCCCACGGGGGCCCGCAGAGACCCAGTACTTC
CASSIPRGPAETQYF
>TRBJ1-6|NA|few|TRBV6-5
TGTGCCAGCAGTTACGGGAGTACCGGGGATTCACCCCTCCACTTT
CASSYGSTGDSPLHF
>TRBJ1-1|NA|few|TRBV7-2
TGTGCCAGCAGCTTAGCGCAGCAGGGGGAAGCTTTCTTT
CASSLAQQGEAFF
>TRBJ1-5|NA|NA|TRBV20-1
TGCAGTGCGATTCAGGGGACTCAGCCCCAGCATTTT
CSAIQGTQPQHF
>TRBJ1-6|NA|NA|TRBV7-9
TGTGCCAGCAGATCGGGGAATAATTCACCCCTCCACTTT
CASRSGNNSPLHF
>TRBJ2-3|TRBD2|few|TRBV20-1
TGCAGTGCACAGGATACTAGCGGGGGCACAGATACGCAGTATTTT
CSAQDTSGGTDTQYF
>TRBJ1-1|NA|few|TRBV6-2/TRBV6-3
TGTGCCAGCATCGATCCTGGACAGAACACTGAAGCTTTCTTT
CASIDPGQNTEAFF